A single sample gave rise to the 18 T cell receptor beta chains below, sequenced in a study of blood T cell repertoires in COVID-19. The method was immunoSEQ multiplex PCR; TCRdb's version includes in-frame clones alone and lacks a portion of them. The sample has over 150,000 clones, about nine tenths seen once; the top ten hold about 1%. The sequenced sample was peripheral blood. Every receptor here comes from a man aged 30 to 45 with acute or convalescent COVID-19.

The chain couples TRBV7-2 to TRBJ2-6; unclear D gene. With 5 bases removed from V and 0 bases from J, the gap between germline ends came to 11 bases. Per the germline V gene, CDR1 is SGHTA and CDR2 is FQGNSA. The CDR3 is 16 amino acids. This chain's CDR3 is CASSVQPGSGANVLTF. The CDR3 DNA follows: TGTGCCAGCAGCGTCCAACCCGGCTCTGGGGCCAACGTCCTGACTTTC.

This sequence joins TRBV19 and TRBJ1-5; 8 positions agree with TRBD1. Germline CDR1 is LNHDA and CDR2 is SQIVND (reference sequence). The junction had 9 bases not matched to a gene; V was cut back by 5 bases and J by 0 bases. The CDR3 sequence is 17 residues long. The CDR3 nucleotides are TGTGCCAGTAGTCCTCTGGACAGGGCGACTAGCAATCAGCCCCAGCATTTT. It specifies CASSPLDRATSNQPQHF.

This chain joins TRBV7-3 and TRBJ2-1; D is ambiguous. The CDR3 loop spans 13 amino acids. The germline CDR1 and CDR2 sequences are SGHTA and FQGTGA. V lost 2 bases to trimming and J lost 7 bases, with 9 bases between them. The CDR3 nucleotides read TGTGCCAGCAGCTTAGCCGAGAGGAATGAGCAGTTCTTC. It yields the protein CASSLAERNEQFF.

V usage is TRBV27 and J usage is TRBJ2-3, with 7 nucleotides matching TRBD2. Germline lookup yields CDR1 MNHEY and CDR2 SMNVEV (reference sequence). This CDR3 spans 14 amino acids. With V trimmed by 3 bases and J by 7 bases, 7 bases remained unmatched. The CDR3 bases are TGTGCCAGCAGTTTGTGGGGGGAGGGAAATACGCAGTATTTT. Its protein product is CASSLWGEGNTQYF.

This chain uses TRBV11-2 with TRBJ1-3, with D perhaps matching TRBD1 (5 bases). Trimming pared 3 bases from V and 9 bases from J, leaving 12 bases between. Germline V gene lookup returns CDR1 SGHAT and CDR2 FQNNGV. The length of the CDR3 is 13 residues. The CDR3 loop is CASSFRQRPTIYF. The CDR3 DNA reads as TGTGCCAGCAGCTTCCGACAGAGGCCCACCATATATTTT. Full variable domain (rest looked up from reference TRBV11-2 and TRBJ1-3): EAGVAQSPRYKIIEKRQSVAFWCNPISGHATLYWYQQILGQGPKLLIQFQNNGVVDDSQLPKDRFSAERLKGVDSTLKIQPAKLEDSAVYLCASSFRQRPTIYFGEGSWLTVV.

This chain uses TRBV18 with TRBJ1-3; D is ambiguous. In germline, CDR1 is KGHSH, CDR2 LQKENI. The CDR3 runs 16 residues. The V end was cut by 6 bases, the J end by 4 bases, with 19 bases between. CDR3 nucleotides: TGTGCCAGCTCGCTCCTGTCCCGGGGTTCGGGAAACACCATATATTTT. This sequence encodes CASSLLSRGSGNTIYF.

Only one count was recorded for this clone. This chain joins TRBV27 and TRBJ2-2; D is ambiguous. The ends were cut back, 2 bases at V and 1 base at J, with 5 bases in the middle. This CDR3 comprises 14 residues. The germline V gene has CDR1 MNHEY and CDR2 SMNVEV (reference sequence). In nucleotides, the CDR3 is TGTGCCAGCAGTTTACACAGGAACACCGGGGAGCTGTTTTTT. Protein product: CASSLHRNTGELFF.

This rearrangement joins TRBV6-5 to TRBJ1-1; 10 bases are a match to TRBD1. CDR1 and CDR2 from the germline V gene are MNHEY and SVGAGI. The CDR3 loop spans 15 amino acids. V lost 2 bases, J lost 1 base, and 1 base stayed unmatched. CDR3 in amino acids: CASSYGDRGNTEAFF. Here the CDR3 DNA reads TGTGCCAGCAGTTACGGGGACAGGGGGAACACTGAAGCTTTCTTT.

The rearrangement links TRBV6-5 to TRBJ2-7; TRBD1 agrees at 7 bases. The CDR3 extends over 15 amino acids. V shed 6 bases and J 2 bases; nucleotides not matched to a gene: 10. Germline assignment: CDR1 MNHEY and CDR2 SVGAGI. The CDR3 here is CASRQSGTAPYEQYF. CDR3 DNA: TGTGCCAGCAGGCAATCCGGGACAGCGCCCTACGAGCAGTACTTC.

The gene calls are TRBV5-6 and TRBJ1-3; 8 bases are shared with TRBD1. CDR1 is SGHDT and CDR2 is YYEEEE in the germline V gene. The V and J ends lost 4 bases and 4 bases, in that order; junction bases with no gene match: 4. The CDR3 sequence is 14 residues long. The chain's CDR3 is CASSRDRFGNTIYF. CDR3 DNA: TGTGCCAGCAGCCGGGACAGGTTCGGAAACACCATATATTTT.

The J gene is TRBJ2-7, the V gene TRBV28, with 8 positions matching TRBD1. Germline-derived CDR1 and CDR2 are MDHEN and SYDVKM. V lost 0 bases, J lost 3 bases, and 13 bases stayed unmatched. This CDR3 spans 18 amino acids. The CDR3 reads CASSLWNMVAGGVYEQYF. The CDR3 nucleotides are TGTGCCAGCAGTTTATGGAATATGGTGGCAGGGGGCGTCTACGAGCAGTACTTC.

This chain links TRBV30 with TRBJ1-3; 7 bases fit TRBD1. This CDR3 is built from 15 residues. Germline V gene data show CDR1 as GTSNPN and CDR2 as SVGIG (reference sequence). With 0 bases clipped from V and 2 bases from J, the junction kept 4 bases outside the gene matches. CDR3: CAWSVQGYPGNTIYF. Written as DNA, the CDR3 is TGTGCCTGGAGTGTACAGGGGTATCCTGGAAACACCATATATTTT.

This chain connects TRBV12-3 or TRBV12-4 to TRBJ2-3; 8 bases align to TRBD2. V lost 1 base, J lost 14 bases, and 2 bases stayed unmatched. This CDR3 has 11 amino acids. The CDR3 sequence: CASSLVGTRYF. CDR3 DNA sequence: TGTGCCAGCAGTTTAGTTGGGACTAGGTATTTT.

This clone is a singleton in its sample. The chain carries TRBV7-5 and TRBJ1-3; TRBD1 was called by the table and not checked on the DNA. TRBV7-5 is given as a pseudogene. The CDR3 is made up of 15 amino acids. The CDR3 reads CARSPRRTSGNTIYF. CDR3 in DNA: TGTGCCAGAAGCCCCCGTCGGACATCTGGAAACACCATATATTTT.

This clone has just one count. The CDR3 DNA reads as TGCGCCAGCAGCCGCATCTTAGGGACAGCCTCACCCCTCCACTTT. This translates into CASSRILGTASPLHF. The rearrangement uses TRBV4-1 and TRBJ1-6; 7 bases match TRBD1. After removal of 4 bases from V and 10 bases from J, the junction contained 10 bases not matched to a gene. The CDR3 length is 15 residues. The germline gives CDR1 MGHRA, CDR2 YSYEKL.

The chain links TRBV14 to TRBJ1-6, with D possibly matching TRBD1 (5 bases). Between the trimmed V and J ends, which lost 4 bases and 7 bases, there was a span of 14 bases. The CDR3 is made up of 15 amino acids. Germline V gene data show CDR1 as SGHDN and CDR2 as FVKESK. The CDR3 loop is CASSRLGAGNSPLHF. DNA for the CDR3: TGTGCCAGCAGCCGCCTCGGGGCGGGGAATTCACCCCTCCACTTT.

The chain has TRBV30 and TRBJ1-6, with D unresolved. The CDR3 has 13 residues. Germline CDR1 is GTSNPN and CDR2 is SVGIG (reference sequence). V was cut by 5 bases and J by 9 bases, with 14 bases left in between. This CDR3 reads CAWCRGSGSPLHF. In DNA, the CDR3 is TGTGCCTGGTGCCGGGGTTCGGGTTCACCCCTCCACTTT.

J is TRBJ1-2 and V is TRBV9, with a possible D match to TRBD1 (6 bases). The V end was cut by 3 bases, the J end by 0 bases, with 9 bases between. The CDR3 contains 14 residues. The germline CDR1 and CDR2 sequences are SGDLS and YYNGEE. The CDR3 DNA reads TGTGCCAGCAGCGAGGGGGACACTAACTATGGCTACACCTTC. Amino acid sequence: CASSEGDTNYGYTF.